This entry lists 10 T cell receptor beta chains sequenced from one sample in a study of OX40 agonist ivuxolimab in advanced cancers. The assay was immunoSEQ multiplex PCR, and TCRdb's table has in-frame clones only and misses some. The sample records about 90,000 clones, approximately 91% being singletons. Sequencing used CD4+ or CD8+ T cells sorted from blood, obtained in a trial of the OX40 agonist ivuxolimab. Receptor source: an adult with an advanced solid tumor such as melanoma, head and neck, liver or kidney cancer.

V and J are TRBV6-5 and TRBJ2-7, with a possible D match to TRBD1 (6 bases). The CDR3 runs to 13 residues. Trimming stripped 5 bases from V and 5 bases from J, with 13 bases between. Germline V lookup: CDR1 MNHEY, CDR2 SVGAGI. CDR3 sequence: CASSKSGVHEQYF. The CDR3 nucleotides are TGTGCCAGCAGTAAATCAGGGGTCCACGAGCAGTACTTC.

The CDR3 here is CASSQNGAFNEKLFF. CDR3 DNA: TGCGCCAGCAGCCAAAACGGCGCGTTTAATGAAAAACTGTTTTTT. The chain has TRBV4-3 and TRBJ1-4; D gene ambiguous. The V gene lost 2 bases and the J gene lost 4 bases, with 11 bases spanning the gap. This CDR3 contains 15 residues. Germline values: CDR1 LGHNA, CDR2 YSLEER.

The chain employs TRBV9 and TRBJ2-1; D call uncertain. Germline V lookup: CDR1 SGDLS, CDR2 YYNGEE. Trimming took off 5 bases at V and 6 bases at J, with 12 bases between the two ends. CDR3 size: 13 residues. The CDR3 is CASSRTPRNEQFF. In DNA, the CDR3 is TGTGCCAGCAGTAGGACGCCTCGCAATGAGCAGTTCTTC.

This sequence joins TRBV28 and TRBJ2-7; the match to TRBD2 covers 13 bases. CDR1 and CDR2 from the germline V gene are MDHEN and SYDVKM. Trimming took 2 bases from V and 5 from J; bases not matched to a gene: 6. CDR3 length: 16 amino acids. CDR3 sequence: CASSLKLAGGPHEQYF. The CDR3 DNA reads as TGTGCCAGCAGTTTAAAACTAGCGGGAGGGCCCCACGAGCAGTACTTC.

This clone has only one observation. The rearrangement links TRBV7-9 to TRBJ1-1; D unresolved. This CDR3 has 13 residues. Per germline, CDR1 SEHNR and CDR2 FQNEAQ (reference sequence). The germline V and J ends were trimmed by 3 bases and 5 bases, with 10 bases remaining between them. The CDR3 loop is CASSLEGETEAFF. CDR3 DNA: TGTGCCAGCAGCTTGGAGGGTGAGACTGAAGCTTTCTTT.

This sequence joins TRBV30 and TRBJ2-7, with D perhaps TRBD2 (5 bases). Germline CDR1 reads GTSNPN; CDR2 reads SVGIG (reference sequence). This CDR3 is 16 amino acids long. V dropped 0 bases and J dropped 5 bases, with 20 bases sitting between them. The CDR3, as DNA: TGTGCCTGGAGTGTCTATCAGGTATTCAGCGGAGACGAGCAGTACTTC. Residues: CAWSVYQVFSGDEQYF.

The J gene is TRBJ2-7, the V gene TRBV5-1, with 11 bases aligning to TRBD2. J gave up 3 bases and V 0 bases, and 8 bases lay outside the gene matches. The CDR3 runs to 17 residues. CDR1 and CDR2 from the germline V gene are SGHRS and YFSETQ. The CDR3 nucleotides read TGCGCCAGCAGCTTGGCCGGGGGACTAGCGGAACTCTACGAGCAGTACTTC. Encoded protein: CASSLAGGLAELYEQYF.

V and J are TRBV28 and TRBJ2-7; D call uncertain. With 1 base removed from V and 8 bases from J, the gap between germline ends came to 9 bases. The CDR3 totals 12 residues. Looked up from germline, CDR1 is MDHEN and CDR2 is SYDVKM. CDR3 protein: CASSLLRVQQYF. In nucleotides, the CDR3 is TGTGCCAGCAGTTTATTAAGGGTTCAGCAGTACTTC.

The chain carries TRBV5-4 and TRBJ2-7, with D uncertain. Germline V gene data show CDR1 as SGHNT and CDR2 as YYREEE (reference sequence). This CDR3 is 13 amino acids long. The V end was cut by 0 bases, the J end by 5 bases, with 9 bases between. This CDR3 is CASSLDTRDEQYF. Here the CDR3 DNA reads TGTGCCAGCAGCTTGGATACCCGTGACGAGCAGTACTTC.

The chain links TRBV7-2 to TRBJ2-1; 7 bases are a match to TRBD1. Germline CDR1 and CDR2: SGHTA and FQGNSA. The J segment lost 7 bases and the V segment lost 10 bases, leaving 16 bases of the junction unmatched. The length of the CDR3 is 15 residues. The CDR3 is CATGTERQGLNEQFF. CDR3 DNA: TGTGCCACCGGAACCGAAAGACAGGGTCTAAATGAGCAGTTCTTC.